This entry concerns a single T cell receptor beta chain. Its cognate antigen is unknown. Random hexamers served to reverse transcribe roughly 0.45 to 1 ug RNA. Coverage of TCR beta CDR3 amplification by immunoSEQ multiplex PCR extended to 54 Vbeta and 13 Jbeta. TCRdb reanalysed the immunoSEQ multiplex PCR reads using MiXCR and keeps one entry per CDR3 protein. The table records under 250,000 distinct CDR3 sequences, over 85% of them present only once. Treatment-naive patients with stable or active relapsing-remitting disease served as multiple sclerosis controls. The sample belongs to a study of CD8 T cells in Susac syndrome. Study results and caveats: The relatively small number of individuals in the TCR sequencing and HLA analysis was acknowledged by the study.

This clonotype was obtained from a human donor with multiple sclerosis. Sequences were obtained from CD4+ T cells from PBMCs.

CDR3 DNA: TGTGCCAGCAGCCTAATGGCGGGAGGGACAGATACGCAGTATTTT. It encodes CASSLMAGGTDTQYF. This chain connects TRBV3-1 to TRBJ2-3, with 9 bases matching TRBD2. The V and J ends lost 4 bases and 3 bases, in that order; junction bases with no gene match: 5. Germline V CDR1 and CDR2: LGHDT, YNNKEL (reference sequence). CDR3 length: 15 amino acids.